What follows are 7 T cell receptor beta chains derived from one specimen sequenced in a study of human T cells and chemical hapten exposure. Via MiXCR, TCRdb re-called the RACE reads, giving one row per CDR3 protein. Found here are 85,000 to 100,000 distinct CDR3 sequences, less than 35% of them singletons; the top ten hold 10%. Time point in this sample: patch test 3, about 24 weeks after DPC sensitization. This sample's treatment: therapeutic diphenylcyclopropenone sensitization with weekly scalp DPC. The material sequenced was whole blood, taken in connection with sensitization to the hapten diphenylcyclopropenone (DPC). Receptors were obtained from a man aged 35 to 55 with alopecia areata. Some clones in this sample may be carry-over from other donors' samples.

This clonotype has only one observation. The chain employs TRBV10-3 and TRBJ2-7; a possible D gene is TRBD2 (6 bases). The length of the CDR3 is 16 residues. Between the trimmed V and J ends, which lost 4 bases and 5 bases, there was a span of 21 bases. CDR1 is ENHRY, CDR2 SYGVKD, per germline. The CDR3 nucleotides read TGTGCCATCAGTGGCCCTATAACGGGAGATCAGCACGAGCAGTACTTC. It codes for CAISGPITGDQHEQYF.

This clonotype has only a few counts. The V gene is TRBV11-3, the J gene TRBJ2-3, with unresolved D. V was trimmed by 1 base and J by 4 bases, leaving 9 bases between them. The CDR3 covers 14 residues. Germline values: CDR1 SGHNT, CDR2 YENEEA. CDR3 residues: CASSLGHISDTQYF. For the CDR3, the DNA is TGTGCCAGCAGCTTAGGGCACATCTCAGATACGCAGTATTTT.

The V and J genes are TRBV6-2 or TRBV6-3 and TRBJ1-1; D unresolved. Germline V gene data show CDR1 as MNHEY and CDR2 as SVGEGT. The CDR3 contains 15 residues. V was pared by 4 bases and J by 6 bases, with 18 bases between. CDR3 residues: CASSSWTPGRPEAFF. Here the CDR3 DNA reads TGTGCCAGCAGTTCCTGGACTCCCGGGCGGCCTGAAGCTTTCTTT.

V gene TRBV5-1 combines with J gene TRBJ1-1; perhaps TRBD1 as D (6 bases). CDR3 length equals 17 residues. With 0 bases removed from V and 0 bases from J, the gap between germline ends came to 15 bases. Germline CDR1 is SGHRS and CDR2 is YFSETQ. CDR3 sequence: CASSLVSGATMNTEAFF. DNA of the CDR3: TGCGCCAGCAGCTTGGTTTCGGGGGCGACCATGAACACTGAAGCTTTCTTT. The entire variable domain, with the rest obtained from reference TRBV5-1 and TRBJ1-1, is as follows: KAGVTQTPRYLIKTRGQQVTLSCSPISGHRSVSWYQQTPGQGLQFLFEYFSETQRNKGNFPGRFSGRQFSNSRSEMNVSTLELGDSALYLCASSLVSGATMNTEAFFGQGTRLTVV.

V is TRBV12-3 or TRBV12-4 and J is TRBJ2-7; TRBD2 matches at 7 bases. This CDR3 region has 12 residues. J lost 4 bases, V lost 4 bases, and 1 base had no gene match. In nucleotides, the CDR3 is TGTGCCAGCAGTTCCGGGGGGTACGAGCAGTACTTC. Its translation is CASSSGGYEQYF.

The chain has TRBV28 and TRBJ1-4; 7 positions match TRBD1. The V and J ends lost 2 bases and 5 bases, in that order; junction bases with no gene match: 8. The CDR3 is made up of 16 amino acids. From germline, CDR1 is MDHEN and CDR2 SYDVKM. The CDR3 DNA reads TGTGCCAGCAGTTTAGTTTACAGGGGAGGGAATGAAAAACTGTTTTTT. It translates to CASSLVYRGGNEKLFF.

This clonotype was seen more than once but under ten times. This sequence joins TRBV27 and TRBJ2-3; 10 bases fit TRBD2. The V segment lost 2 bases and the J segment 5 bases; nucleotides outside the gene matches: 13. There are 18 residues in the CDR3. Per germline, CDR1 MNHEY and CDR2 SMNVEV (reference sequence). The CDR3 region is CASSLLGLASGSVDTQYF. The CDR3 DNA is TGTGCCAGCAGTTTACTCGGTCTAGCTAGCGGGAGCGTAGATACGCAGTATTTT.